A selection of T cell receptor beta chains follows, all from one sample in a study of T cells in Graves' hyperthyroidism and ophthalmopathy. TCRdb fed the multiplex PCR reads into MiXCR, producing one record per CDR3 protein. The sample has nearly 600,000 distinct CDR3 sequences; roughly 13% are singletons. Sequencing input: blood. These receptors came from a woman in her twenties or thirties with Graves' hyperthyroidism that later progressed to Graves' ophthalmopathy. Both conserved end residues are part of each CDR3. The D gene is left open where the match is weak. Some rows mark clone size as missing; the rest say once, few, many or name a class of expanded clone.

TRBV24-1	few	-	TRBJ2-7	TGTGCCACCAGTGGGGACGGGCCCTACGAGCAGTACTTC	CATSGDGPYEQYF
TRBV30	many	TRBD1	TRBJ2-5	TGTGCCTTGGGGGACAGCCTATCGTACCAAGAGACCCAGTACTTC	CALGDSLSYQETQYF
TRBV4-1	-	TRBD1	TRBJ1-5	TGCGCCAGCAGCCAAGACGGACAGGGGACAGATCAGCCCCAGCATTTT	CASSQDGQGTDQPQHF
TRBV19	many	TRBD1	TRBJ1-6	TGTGCCAGTAGGAGACAGGGGATCATTTCACCCCTCCACTTT	CASRRQGIISPLHF
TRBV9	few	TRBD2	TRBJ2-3	TGTGCCAGCAGCGAGCTAGGACTAGCGGGAGGGTTAAGCACAGATACGCAGTATTTT	CASSELGLAGGLSTDTQYF
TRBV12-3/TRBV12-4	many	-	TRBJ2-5	TGTGCCAGCAGCCACAGAACCGGGACACCGGCCGGAGAGACCCAGTACTTC	CASSHRTGTPAGETQYF
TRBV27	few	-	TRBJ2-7	TGTGCCAGCAGCCCAGCCACTAGGCCCCCTTACGAGCAGTACTTC	CASSPATRPPYEQYF
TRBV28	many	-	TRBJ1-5	TGTGCCAGCAGCGTGAACAATCAGCCCCAGCATTTT	CASSVNNQPQHF
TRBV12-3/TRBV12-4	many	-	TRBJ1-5	TGTGCCAGCAGTGAGGACAATGGGCAGCCCCAGCATTTT	CASSEDNGQPQHF
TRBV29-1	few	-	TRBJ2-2	TGCAGCGTTTTCATCGACACCGGGGAGCTGTTTTTT	CSVFIDTGELFF
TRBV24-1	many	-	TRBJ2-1	TGTGCCACCAGTGATGGGGGGTCCTACAATGAGCAGTTCTTC	CATSDGGSYNEQFF
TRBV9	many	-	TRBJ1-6	TGTGCCAGCAGCGAACCGGACACTCCCACCCTCCACTTT	CASSEPDTPTLHF
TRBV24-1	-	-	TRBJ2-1	TGTGCCACCAGTGATTTTCGGTCCTTGGCTAGCGATTACAATGAGCAGTTCTTC	CATSDFRSLASDYNEQFF
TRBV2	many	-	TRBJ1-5	TGTGCCAGCAGTCCCACAGGGTTCGGAGAGGGCAATCAGCCCCAGCATTTT	CASSPTGFGEGNQPQHF
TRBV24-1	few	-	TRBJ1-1	TGTGCCACCAGTGATTCCAGAGACAGTGACACTGAAGCTTTCTTT	CATSDSRDSDTEAFF
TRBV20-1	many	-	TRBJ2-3	TGCAGTGCTCGAGTGACAGGTTTTACAGATACGCAGTATTTT	CSARVTGFTDTQYF
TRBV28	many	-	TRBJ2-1	TGTGCCAGCAGTTTATTCAAGGGGGGCAATGAGCAGTTCTTC	CASSLFKGGNEQFF
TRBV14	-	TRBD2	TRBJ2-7	TGTGCCAGCAGCCAAGATGGGGGGGGTCCAACCTCCTACGAGCAGTACTTC	CASSQDGGGPTSYEQYF
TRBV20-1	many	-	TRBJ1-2	TGCAGTGCTAGGAGACAGGAATACTTACTGGCCTTC	CSARRQEYLLAF
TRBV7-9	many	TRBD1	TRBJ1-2	TGTGCCAGCAGCTCACCGGGACAGACTAACTATGGCTACACCTTC	CASSSPGQTNYGYTF
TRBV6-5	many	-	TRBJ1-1	TGTGCCAGCAGTTACTCGATAGGAGGGGACACTGAAGCTTTCTTT	CASSYSIGGDTEAFF
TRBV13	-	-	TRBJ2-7	TGTGCCAGCGGCCAAACAGGTTACGAGCAGTACTTC	CASGQTGYEQYF
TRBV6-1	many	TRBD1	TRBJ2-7	TGTGCCAGCAGCCCCGGGACAGGGCCGGCGAGAAACGAGCAGTACTTC	CASSPGTGPARNEQYF
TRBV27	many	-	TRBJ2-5	TGTGCCAGCAGTTTATCGAGGACGGGCTCGGAGACCCAGTACTTC	CASSLSRTGSETQYF
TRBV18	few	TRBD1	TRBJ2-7	TGTGCCAGCTCACCTGGACAGGGCCGCGAGCAGTACTTC	CASSPGQGREQYF
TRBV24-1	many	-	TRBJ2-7	TGTGCCACCAGTGACACGGGAGTTTACGAGCAGTACTTC	CATSDTGVYEQYF
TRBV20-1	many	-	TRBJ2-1	TGCAGTGCTAGAGATTTATTTGGAGGTGAGCAGTTCTTC	CSARDLFGGEQFF
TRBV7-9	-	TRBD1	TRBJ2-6	TGTGCCAGCTCCGGACAGGGGGGTCTTGGGGCCAACGTCCTGACTTTC	CASSGQGGLGANVLTF
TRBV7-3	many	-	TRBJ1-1	TGTGCCAGCAGCTTAGAGGGGGTTGACACTGAAGCTTTCTTT	CASSLEGVDTEAFF
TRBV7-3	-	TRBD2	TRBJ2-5	TGTGCCAGCAGCTTCGATGCGGGAGCAGAGACCCAGTACTTC	CASSFDAGAETQYF
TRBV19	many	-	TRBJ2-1	TGTGCCAGTAGCGCCGGGACCCCCCAAGAGCAGTTCTTC	CASSAGTPQEQFF
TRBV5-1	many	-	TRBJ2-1	TGCGCCAGCAGTGCAAAGGAAACTGAGCAGTTCTTC	CASSAKETEQFF
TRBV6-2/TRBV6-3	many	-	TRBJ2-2	TGTGCCAGCAGTTGGACCGGGGAGCTGTTTTTT	CASSWTGELFF
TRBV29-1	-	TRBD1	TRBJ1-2	TGCAGCGCTATAGACAGGGGGGCCGGCTACACCTTC	CSAIDRGAGYTF
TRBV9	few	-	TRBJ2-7	TGTGCCAGCAGCGTAGGGTCCAAGTACGAGCAGTACTTC	CASSVGSKYEQYF
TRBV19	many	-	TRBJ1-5	TGTGCCAGTAATCCCTCACTCAGGGCGGCGAATTATCAGCCCCAGCATTTT	CASNPSLRAANYQPQHF
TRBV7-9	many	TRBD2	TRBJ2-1	TGTGCCAGCAGCTTCTTTCGGACTAGCGGTTACAATGAGCAGTTCTTC	CASSFFRTSGYNEQFF
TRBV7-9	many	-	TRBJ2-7	TGTGCCAGCAGCTTAGGGGGGTTCCGTAACGAGCAGTACTTC	CASSLGGFRNEQYF
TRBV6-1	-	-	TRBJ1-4	TGTGCCAGCAGTTTCCGTCGGGAAAAACTGTTTTTT	CASSFRREKLFF
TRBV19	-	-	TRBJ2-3	TGTGCCAGTACTCCCCGGAGTGTTGGAGATACGCAGTATTTT	CASTPRSVGDTQYF
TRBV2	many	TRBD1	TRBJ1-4	TGTGCCAGCTACAGGGGGCAGGGTGAAAAACTGTTTTTT	CASYRGQGEKLFF
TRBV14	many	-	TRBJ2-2	TGTGCCAGCAGCCAAGCGTGGGGCACCGGGGAGCTGTTTTTT	CASSQAWGTGELFF
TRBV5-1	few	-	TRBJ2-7	TGCGCCAGCAGCTTCGGGACGGATCAGTCCTACGAGCAGTACTTC	CASSFGTDQSYEQYF
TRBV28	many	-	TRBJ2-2	TGTGCCAGCAGTTTATATCCAGGGACCACCGGGGAGCTGTTTTTT	CASSLYPGTTGELFF
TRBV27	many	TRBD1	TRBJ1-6	TGTGCCAGCAGTTTCTTACAGGGGAATAATTCACCCCTCCACTTT	CASSFLQGNNSPLHF
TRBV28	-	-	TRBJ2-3	TGTGCCAGCAGTTTATCCGCAGGGACGGGGGATACGCAGTATTTT	CASSLSAGTGDTQYF
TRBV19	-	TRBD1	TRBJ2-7	TGTGCCAGTGAGGGCAGGGGGTACGAGCAGTACTTC	CASEGRGYEQYF
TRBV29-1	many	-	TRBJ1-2	TGCAGCGTTGAAGGTTCGGAATCCGGGTATGGCTACACCTTC	CSVEGSESGYGYTF
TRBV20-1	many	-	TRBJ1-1	TGCAGTGCTAGAGGGCAAGGGCAGTTGAACACTGAAGCTTTCTTT	CSARGQGQLNTEAFF
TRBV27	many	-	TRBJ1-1	TGTGCCAGCAGTTTTGAGGTTGGTGGGGTTGAAGCTTTCTTT	CASSFEVGGVEAFF
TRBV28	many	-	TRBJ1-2	TGTGCCAGCAGTTCCCCTTCCAGTGGCTACACCTTC	CASSSPSSGYTF
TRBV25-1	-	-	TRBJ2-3	TGTGCCAGCAGTGAATCTCTGGTAGATACGCAGTATTTT	CASSESLVDTQYF
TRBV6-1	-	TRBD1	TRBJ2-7	TGTGCCAGCACCACAGGGGGGCTCTACGAGCAGTACTTC	CASTTGGLYEQYF
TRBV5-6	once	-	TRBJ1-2	TGTGCCAGCAGCTTGGACAGGACCGTCTATGGCTACACCTTC	CASSLDRTVYGYTF